The T cell receptor (beta chain) described here comes from a study of early stage breast cancer tumors. Turning to the study itself: Most invasive tumors, about 75% of the 16, were ER+/PR+/HER2-.

CDR1 is GTSNPN and CDR2 is SVGIG in the germline V gene (reference sequence). Trimming took 5 bases from V and 0 from J, leaving 14 bases between them. The CDR3 has 14 amino acids. Study-level findings and limits: Compared with adjacent normal breast, tumors showed about 2.5-fold denser, more clonal T cells. Most shared enriched TCRB sequences were commonly generated ones.

Here immunoSEQ multiplex PCR was the method, and the copy in TCRdb shows in-frame clones only, minus some. The sample includes about 46,000 clones, 78% of them seen just once. Regarding this clone: What it binds is not known.

This sequence was found in a person aged 35-55 years with breast cancer. Sequencing was carried out using blood. The rearrangement links TRBV30 to TRBJ2-7, with D perhaps matching TRBD1 (5 bases). The CDR3 region has the DNA TGTGCCTGGGGGCGGCAGGGAAGCTCCTACGAGCAGTACTTC. This gives the protein CAWGRQGSSYEQYF.